Following are 26 T cell receptor beta chains from one sample sequenced in a study of shared clonotypes between healthy human individuals (dated by TCRdb to 2019 to 2021). The library was produced with the immunoSEQ multiplex PCR assay. The immuneACCESS repertoire file appears here via TCRdb, limited to in-frame rearrangements. These files lack a portion of the clones; in checked studies, under half of the deficit traces to unresolved V genes, and the cause of the others is not known. The sample table lists about 1 million clones, around 74% of them with a count of one. The ten largest clones capture approximately 1.5% of the sample. Sequenced sample: memory CD4+ T cells sorted from blood. This specimen's cell subset or site label, interpreted: CD45RA-negative fraction. The receptors were sampled from a man younger than 35 in good health.

The chain couples TRBV7-3 to TRBJ1-5; D gene ambiguous. Between the trimmed V and J ends, which lost 1 base and 5 bases, there was a span of 9 bases. Germline lookup yields CDR1 SGHTA and CDR2 FQGTGA. The CDR3 spans 14 residues. The chain's CDR3 is CASSLNGVDQPQHF. In DNA, the CDR3 is TGTGCCAGCAGCTTAAATGGGGTAGATCAGCCCCAGCATTTT.

The chain recombines TRBV5-1 with TRBJ2-6; D gene uncertain. The CDR3 is 14 amino acids. Germline V gives CDR1 SGHRS, CDR2 YFSETQ. The V gene lost 2 bases and the J gene lost 1 base, with 4 bases spanning the gap. CDR3 in DNA: TGCGCCAGCAGCTTCGTTTCTGGGGCCAACGTCCTGACTTTC. This encodes CASSFVSGANVLTF.

This chain connects TRBV5-6 to TRBJ2-3; D not resolved. Trimming shortened V by 9 bases and J by 4 bases, and 15 bases separated the two germline ends. There are 13 residues in the CDR3. The germline gives CDR1 SGHDT, CDR2 YYEEEE. CDR3 coding DNA: TGTGCCACCGCAAGGCTTTCGGCAGATACGCAGTATTTT. It encodes CATARLSADTQYF.

This clone was found once. The rearrangement links TRBV18 to TRBJ2-7; 8 bases are a match to TRBD1. This CDR3 has 15 residues. V was pared by 2 bases and J by 6 bases, with 9 bases of the junction left unmatched. Germline CDR1 reads KGHSH; CDR2 reads LQKENI. The CDR3 here is CASSPRTGNPSEQYF. CDR3 sequence (DNA): TGTGCCAGCTCACCAAGGACAGGGAACCCCTCCGAGCAGTACTTC.

The chain has TRBV5-1 and TRBJ2-3; 12 bases fit TRBD2. This CDR3 has 16 amino acids. Losses at the gene ends were 4 bases for V and 0 bases for J; bases not matched to a gene: 3. The germline V gene has CDR1 SGHRS and CDR2 YFSETQ. The CDR3 region is CASSQLAGGSTDTQYF. In DNA form, the CDR3 reads TGCGCCAGCAGCCAACTAGCGGGAGGCAGCACAGATACGCAGTATTTT.

The rearrangement links TRBV7-9 to TRBJ2-1; no clear D gene. The V gene lost 1 base and the J gene lost 4 bases, with 5 bases spanning the gap. The CDR3 is 13 residues long. Looked up from germline, CDR1 is SEHNR and CDR2 is FQNEAQ (reference sequence). CDR3 region: CASSLEQYNEQFF. The CDR3 DNA reads TGTGCCAGCAGCTTAGAACAGTACAATGAGCAGTTCTTC.

The chain recombines TRBV5-6 with TRBJ1-2; tentatively, D is TRBD1 (5 bases). CDR1 is SGHDT and CDR2 is YYEEEE in the germline V gene. The CDR3 runs to 15 residues. V was trimmed by 1 base and J by 0 bases, leaving 10 bases between them. CDR3 nucleotide sequence: TGTGCCAGCAGCTTGTTAGGGACCGCTAACTATGGCTACACCTTC. Translated: CASSLLGTANYGYTF.

The V call is TRBV9, the J call TRBJ2-5; 8 nucleotides agree with TRBD2. The ends lost 4 bases at V and 5 bases at J; junction bases unmatched: 10. Germline V gene lookup returns CDR1 SGDLS and CDR2 YYNGEE. The CDR3 has 15 amino acids. DNA of the CDR3: TGTGCCAGCAGCCAAGGGTGGACTAGCTTGGAGACCCAGTACTTC. Its translation: CASSQGWTSLETQYF. Using reference TRBV9 and TRBJ2-5 for the parts outside the CDR3, the full variable domain is DSGVTQTPKHLITATGQRVTLRCSPRSGDLSVYWYQQSLDQGLQFLIQYYNGEERAKGNILERFSAQQFPDLHSELNLSSLELGDSALYFCASSQGWTSLETQYFGPGTRLLVL.

This clone has a handful of counts. V is TRBV10-3 and J is TRBJ2-1; D perhaps matches TRBD1 (5 bases). Between the trimmed V and J ends, which lost 2 bases and 4 bases, there was a span of 9 bases. CDR1 and CDR2 from the germline V gene are ENHRY and SYGVKD. The CDR3 runs 14 residues. The CDR3 coding sequence is TGTGCCATCAGTGAGCAGTACAGGTACAATGAGCAGTTCTTC. It yields the protein CAISEQYRYNEQFF.

This clone is a singleton in its sample. J is TRBJ2-7 and V is TRBV9; perhaps TRBD2 as D (5 bases). This CDR3 spans 14 amino acids. Germline CDR1 and CDR2: SGDLS and YYNGEE. V lost 7 bases and J lost 2, with 16 bases in between. The CDR3 sequence is CASSGWAKTYEQYF. In DNA, the CDR3 is TGTGCCAGCTCGGGATGGGCAAAGACCTACGAGCAGTACTTC.

The chain combines TRBV28 with TRBJ1-5, with 7 nucleotides matching TRBD1. Per the germline V gene, CDR1 is MDHEN and CDR2 is SYDVKM. CDR3 length: 15 residues. J lost 3 bases, V lost 4 bases, and 6 bases had no gene match. CDR3 residues: CASSSSTGINQPQHF. DNA for the CDR3: TGTGCCAGCAGTTCCTCGACAGGGATCAATCAGCCCCAGCATTTT.

The chain carries TRBV7-9 and TRBJ1-3, with 9 bases fitting TRBD1. The germline V gene encodes CDR1 SEHNR and CDR2 FQNEAQ (reference sequence). The CDR3 has 14 amino acids. The J segment lost 4 bases and the V segment lost 8 bases, leaving 6 bases of the junction unmatched. The CDR3 region has the DNA TGTGCCAGCGCTAGGGGACAGGGCGGAAACACCATATATTTT. This sequence encodes CASARGQGGNTIYF.

For this clone: An end of the junction does not agree with germline; a read error may underlie this. The J gene is TRBJ2-2, the V gene TRBV6-5; TRBD1 agrees at 9 bases. The germline V gene has CDR1 MNHEY and CDR2 SVGAGI. There are 15 residues in the CDR3. The CDR3, as DNA: TGTGCCATCAGTGCGGGACAGGGAGGAACCGGGGAGCTGTTTTTT. Translating it yields CAISAGQGGTGELFF.

This chain links TRBV6-6 with TRBJ2-1, with TRBD1 matching 11 bases. From germline, CDR1 is MNHNY and CDR2 SVGAGI (reference sequence). Germline trimming cut 6 bases from V and 6 bases from J; bases unmatched to any gene: 10. The CDR3 extends over 16 amino acids. CDR3 amino acids: CASRDTGTGGSNEQFF. Here the CDR3 DNA reads TGTGCCAGCAGGGACACCGGGACAGGGGGGAGCAATGAGCAGTTCTTC.

For this clone: A single base separates this from a much larger clone, so it may be a read error. The rearrangement uses TRBV7-8 and TRBJ2-7, with 12 bases fitting TRBD2. Germline CDR1 SGHVS, CDR2 FQNEAQ. The CDR3 has 16 residues. This chain's CDR3 is CANSWGLAGDSYEQYF. CDR3 nucleotides: TGTGCCAACAGCTGGGGACTAGCGGGTGACTCCTACGAGCAGTACTTC.

At least ten counts were recorded for this clone. Additional DNA sequences in this sample encode the identical CDR3. The chain is built from TRBV18 and TRBJ1-2, with D uncertain. The CDR3 is 12 residues long. V lost 0 bases, J lost 8 bases, and 7 bases lay in between. The germline CDR1 and CDR2 sequences are KGHSH and LQKENI. The CDR3 region is CASSPPYGGYTF. CDR3 nucleotides: TGTGCCAGCTCACCACCGTACGGCGGCTACACCTTC.

The chain's CDR3 is CASSLVVLGDTEAFF. The CDR3 nucleotides read TGCGCCAGCAGCTTGGTTGTGCTGGGCGACACTGAAGCTTTCTTT. V and J are TRBV5-1 and TRBJ1-1; D gene ambiguous. V gave up 0 bases and J gave up 3 bases, with 12 bases separating them. CDR3 length equals 15 residues. Looked up from germline, CDR1 is SGHRS and CDR2 is YFSETQ.

This clone was detected a few times. The V and J genes are TRBV30 and TRBJ2-2; 9 bases map to TRBD1. Germline V lookup: CDR1 GTSNPN, CDR2 SVGIG (reference sequence). The CDR3 totals 14 residues. The ends lost 6 bases at V and 5 bases at J; junction bases unmatched: 7. CDR3: CACYRGQGTGELFF. The CDR3 nucleotides read TGTGCCTGCTACAGGGGGCAAGGTACCGGGGAGCTGTTTTTT.

The chain couples TRBV6-6 to TRBJ1-1; a possible D gene is TRBD1 (5 bases). Trimming pared 2 bases from V and 2 bases from J, leaving 9 bases between. Germline V gene lookup returns CDR1 MNHNY and CDR2 SVGAGI (reference sequence). This CDR3 is built from 14 residues. CDR3 in amino acids: CASSYQGPNTEAFF. As DNA, the CDR3 is TGTGCCAGCAGTTACCAGGGACCAAACACTGAAGCTTTCTTT.

CDR3 amino acids: CASSGRTVQETQYF. CDR3 coding DNA: TGTGCCAGCTCAGGACGGACTGTTCAAGAGACCCAGTACTTC. V usage is TRBV18 and J usage is TRBJ2-5, with a tentative D call TRBD2 (5 bases). CDR1 is KGHSH, CDR2 LQKENI, per germline. The CDR3 has 14 residues. The V end lost 5 bases, the J end lost 2 bases, and 12 bases lay between the germline ends. Complete variable domain (other parts from reference TRBV18 and TRBJ2-5): NAGVMQNPRHLVRRRGQEARLRCSPMKGHSHVYWYRQLPEEGLKFMVYLQKENIIDESGMPKERFSAEFPKEGPSILRIQQVVRGDSAAYFCASSGRTVQETQYFGPGTRLLVL.

This clone was seen more than once but under ten times. Additional DNA sequences in this sample encode the identical CDR3. This rearrangement joins TRBV18 to TRBJ2-7; 8 bases match TRBD1. In germline, CDR1 is KGHSH, CDR2 LQKENI. The CDR3 consists of 12 residues. Trimming took 6 bases from V and 7 from J; bases not matched to a gene: 5. In nucleotides, the CDR3 is TGTGCCAGCTCGCCGCGGACAGGGGAGCAGTACTTC. This gives the protein CASSPRTGEQYF.

The rearrangement joins TRBV4-1 to TRBJ2-5; the D gene could be TRBD1 or TRBD2 (5 bases each). With 1 base removed from V and 5 bases from J, the gap between germline ends came to 14 bases. This CDR3 region has 15 residues. Germline CDR1 is MGHRA and CDR2 is YSYEKL. Here the CDR3 DNA reads TGCGCCAGCAGCCAAGGCGGTGGGACCGCGGAGACCCAGTACTTC. Protein product: CASSQGGGTAETQYF.

The V gene is TRBV19, the J gene TRBJ2-2; tentative D call: TRBD1 (6 bases). Germline values: CDR1 LNHDA, CDR2 SQIVND (reference sequence). CDR3 length equals 15 residues. The V end lost 10 bases, the J end lost 1 base, and 16 bases lay between the germline ends. The CDR3: CATLRGNKNTGELFF. CDR3 nucleotides: TGTGCCACCCTGAGGGGGAACAAGAACACCGGGGAGCTGTTTTTT.

Concerning this clone itself: Other nucleotide sequences in the sample specify the same CDR3. The chain carries TRBV5-1 and TRBJ1-2, with 7 bases lining up with TRBD1. The junction had 6 bases not matched to a gene; V was cut back by 3 bases and J by 4 bases. Germline-derived CDR1 and CDR2 are SGHRS and YFSETQ. CDR3 length: 14 residues. CDR3 DNA: TGCGCCAGCAGCTCCGGAGACAGGGTCTATGGCTACACCTTC. It encodes CASSSGDRVYGYTF. Together with reference TRBV5-1 and TRBJ1-2, the CDR3 gives the full variable domain: KAGVTQTPRYLIKTRGQQVTLSCSPISGHRSVSWYQQTPGQGLQFLFEYFSETQRNKGNFPGRFSGRQFSNSRSEMNVSTLELGDSALYLCASSSGDRVYGYTFGSGTRLTVV.

This clone was seen more than once but under ten times. The chain couples TRBV2 to TRBJ1-5; D ambiguous. The CDR3 is made up of 15 amino acids. Trimming took off 6 bases at V and 4 bases at J, with 16 bases between the two ends. The germline V gene has CDR1 SNHLY and CDR2 FYNNEI. The CDR3 region is CASRAPGRANQPQHF. The CDR3 DNA sequence: TGTGCCAGCAGGGCCCCCGGGCGTGCTAATCAGCCCCAGCATTTT. Full variable domain (outside the CDR3, taken from reference TRBV2 and TRBJ1-5): EPEVTQTPSHQVTQMGQEVILRCVPISNHLYFYWYRQILGQKVEFLVSFYNNEISEKSEIFDDQFSVERPDGSNFTLKIRSTKLEDSAMYFCASRAPGRANQPQHFGDGTRLSIL.

The J gene is TRBJ2-7, the V gene TRBV7-2; the D is unclear. Trimming took off 0 bases at V and 0 bases at J, with 12 bases between the two ends. This CDR3 spans 16 amino acids. Germline lookup yields CDR1 SGHTA and CDR2 FQGNSA. This CDR3 is CASSLAKGKSSYEQYF. CDR3 bases: TGTGCCAGCAGCTTAGCGAAGGGTAAAAGCTCCTACGAGCAGTACTTC.